This TCR beta chain is drawn from a study of blood T cell repertoires in COVID-19. Across the study: Samples representing acute and convalescent COVID-19 were sourced from the United States, Italy and Spain. Sources were T cells, B-cell-depleted T cells, or PBMCs; the material itself was cDNA or gDNA.

The CDR3 has 15 residues. V was cut by 5 bases and J by 0 bases, with 13 bases left in between. Germline-derived CDR1 and CDR2 are SGHAT and FQNNGV. Authors' analysis steps: Reference gene primer amplification in the assay estimated nucleated cell counts. The table came from immunoSEQ multiplex PCR; TCRdb's copy has only in-frame clones and leaves some out. The DNA gave D and trimming, while V, J and clone size come from that table. The top ten clones hold approximately 7% of a sample with some 70,000 clones, around 90% of them seen once. The chain uses TRBV11-2 and TRBJ1-1; maybe TRBD1 (6 bases). The clonotype was recovered from a man aged 50 or older with active COVID-19. Sequenced sample: peripheral blood. The CDR3 loop reads CASSPRTAMNTEAFF. DNA of the CDR3: TGTGCCAGCAGCCCGAGGACAGCTATGAACACTGAAGCTTTCTTT.